This T cell receptor (beta chain) originates from a study of vaccination and CD4 T cells after COVID-19. The treatment: roughly ten-day PBMC culture with coronavirus spike peptide pools or control peptides (ViraFEST assay). Positive SARS-CoV-2 PCR tests in convalescent patients dated from March to December 2020, pre-Alpha, Beta and Delta. From germline, CDR1 is SGHTA and CDR2 FQGNSA. Trimming left V 5 bases short and J 9 bases short, with 17 bases between. The length of the CDR3 is 14 residues. To note about this clonotype: Its antigen is still unknown.

Cultured CD4+ T cell DNA was sequenced using the Oncomine TCR Beta short-read assay. Extraction of genomic DNA was performed on cultured CD4+ T cells. Each CDR3 protein is one row after TCRdb ran MiXCR on the PCR reads. The repertoire holds more than 10,000 distinct CDR3 sequences, with roughly 32% as singletons. The sequencing sample was made of cultured CD4+ T cells from blood. J is TRBJ2-1 and V is TRBV7-2, with D perhaps being TRBD1 or TRBD2 (5 bases each). The sequence was obtained from a human donor with COVID-19. The CDR3 sequence is CASSRSGRETEQFF. Here the CDR3 DNA reads TGTGCCAGCAGCAGATCCGGCAGGGAGACTGAGCAGTTCTTC.